These T cell receptor beta chains were read from a single sample in a study of T-cell memory formation after mild COVID-19. In TCRdb, the 5' RACE reads were re-called with MiXCR into one record per CDR3 protein. The sample includes approximately 150,000 distinct CDR3 sequences, 6% of them seen just once. Specimen: PBMCs or a T cell subset sorted from them (not recorded which). The receptors shown here come from an adult woman who had mild COVID-19 (a few samples of this study predate the infection). Cell type and time point are not known. The conserved cysteine and the conserved F or W are not part of the CDR3 here.

TRBV6-1	ASRWRGGGEGTDTQY
TRBV29-1	SVDSRRTEAF
TRBV9	ASSVGTGEIYEQY
TRBV12-5	ASAPREGGSYNEQF
TRBV5-1	ASSLVPGSYEQY
TRBV5-6	ASSVTGTGHEKLF
TRBV29-1	SVEDPGNGYT
TRBV18	ASSPTQTGITEAF
TRBV12-3/TRBV12-4	ASSRFTGGENYGYT
TRBV29-1	SVGWNSNYGYT
TRBV4-2	ASSHRSGQGSIGYT
TRBV3-1	ASSQRSVEDVHGYT
TRBV5-1	ASSLDREQY
TRBV20-1	SAEKDRLSTDTQY
TRBV12-3/TRBV12-4	ASSSSQTGAHGYT
TRBV29-1	SVYRGEMNTEAF
TRBV10-3	AIRDRENTEAF
TRBV18	ASSPIPSSGGSTDTQY
TRBV21-1	ASSPHEQF
TRBV5-1	ASSLTGNYNSPLH
TRBV6-5	ASSGAATNEKLF
TRBV5-1	ASSLEGGPNTGELF
TRBV5-1	ASSLVRDNEQF
TRBV5-8	ASSRSGIASYNEQF
TRBV19	ASRGAAWGEDTQY
TRBV15	ATSNSNSGRLNEQF
TRBV24-1	ATGWERDINTEAF
TRBV6-2/TRBV6-3	ASSYISSGELF
TRBV20-1	SVGGLSGYGYT
TRBV10-3	AGSGQGLNTEAF
TRBV18	ASSRTGFGELF
TRBV2	ASSRQGAHEQY
TRBV5-6	ASSFLGEKLF
TRBV2	ASSEGHGGKNTEAF
TRBV12-3/TRBV12-4	ASSFRDSGIEQY
TRBV5-5	ASSSAGQETQY
TRBV7-6	ASSLEGGAEQY
TRBV5-1	ASSSMGPLETQY
TRBV5-1	ASSTRGNEQF
TRBV30	AWSPGNRDPPY
TRBV7-9	ASSSSGTHGYT
TRBV3-1	ASSQAGLNTGELF